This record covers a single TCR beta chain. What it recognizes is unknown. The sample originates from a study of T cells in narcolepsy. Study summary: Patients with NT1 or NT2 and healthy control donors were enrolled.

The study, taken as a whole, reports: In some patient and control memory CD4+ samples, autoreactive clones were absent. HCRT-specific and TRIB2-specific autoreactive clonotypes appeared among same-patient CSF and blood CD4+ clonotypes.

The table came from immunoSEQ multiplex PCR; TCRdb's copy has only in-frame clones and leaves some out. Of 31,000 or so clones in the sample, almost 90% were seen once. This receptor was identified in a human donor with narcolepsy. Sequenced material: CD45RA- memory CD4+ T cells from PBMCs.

The CDR3 nucleotides are TGTGCCAGCAGCTTAGGAGGTGCAGGCTCCCCCTCACCCCTCCACTTT. This sequence encodes CASSLGGAGSPSPLHF. V and J are TRBV7-6 and TRBJ1-6; D gene unclear. CDR1 and CDR2 (germline): SGHVS, FNYEAQ. Trimming stripped 1 base from V and 10 bases from J, with 17 bases between. The CDR3 runs 16 residues.